This T cell receptor beta chain emerged from a study of blood T cell repertoires in COVID-19. As originally analysed: It was from reference gene primer amplification that nucleated cell counts were estimated. Method: immunoSEQ multiplex PCR; TCRdb's copy keeps in-frame clones and lacks some. The V and J calls and clone size are taken from that table; D and trimming were inferred from the DNA. The top ten clones hold around 5% of a sample with 55,000 to 70,000 clones, about four fifths of them seen once. Germline V gene lookup returns CDR1 LGHDT and CDR2 YNNKEL (reference sequence). This CDR3 comprises 15 residues. The V segment lost 0 bases and the J segment 4 bases; nucleotides outside the gene matches: 4.

The chain employs TRBV3-1 (or the pseudogene TRBV3-2) and TRBJ2-3, with TRBD2 matching 7 bases. The receptor comes from a human donor in a cohort sampled during active COVID-19. The sequenced sample was peripheral blood. The chain's CDR3 is CASSQDPLAADTQYF. The CDR3 nucleotides read TGTGCCAGCAGCCAAGATCCCCTAGCGGCAGATACGCAGTATTTT.